This section outlines one T cell receptor beta chain sequence together with its context. Its antigen is still unknown. No base-level quality is on record; no much larger clone is a single base apart. Library creation used the immunoSEQ multiplex PCR assay. TCRdb mirrors the immuneACCESS table, restricted to in-frame sequences. Some clones are absent from its copies; in checked studies, under half trace to an unresolved V gene, and the reason for the others is unknown. The sample table shows more than 90,000 clones, and approximately 86% are seen once. Under 5.5% of the sample is held by the ten biggest clonotypes. The study tested focal radiation therapy combined with CTLA-4 blockade (ipilimumab) in patients with chemo-refractory metastatic non-small-cell lung cancer. The germline V gene encodes CDR1 MNHNY and CDR2 SVGAGI (reference sequence). From cysteine to phenylalanine, the CDR3 is 14 amino acids long. Only CDR3 DNA is held: 42 bases, read in frame from base 1. V loses 0 bases, J loses 7 bases, and the germline ends lie 12 bases apart.

This record comes from a study of radiotherapy plus CTLA-4 blockade in lung cancer (dated by TCRdb to 2017 to 2018). Study-wide context: Among the enrolled patients, 15% to 20% had an objective response, and about 29% reached disease control.

Broad study findings and their caveats: After treatment with radiotherapy and ipilimumab, TCR clones that came from tumors expanded in the peripheral blood. Increased serum interferon-beta after radiation, together with early dynamic changes in blood T cell clones, were reported to be the strongest predictors of response.

This sequence was found in a human donor with non-small cell lung cancer that progressed on radiotherapy plus ipilimumab. Sample: peripheral blood, taken from a patient treated with radiotherapy plus ipilimumab. The rearrangement joined TRBV6-6 to TRBJ1-2, with no confident D gene call. The CDR3 in this case is CASSYSLGTGGYTF. In nucleotide form, the sequence is TGTGCCAGCAGTTACTCACTAGGCACTGGTGGCTACACCTTC.